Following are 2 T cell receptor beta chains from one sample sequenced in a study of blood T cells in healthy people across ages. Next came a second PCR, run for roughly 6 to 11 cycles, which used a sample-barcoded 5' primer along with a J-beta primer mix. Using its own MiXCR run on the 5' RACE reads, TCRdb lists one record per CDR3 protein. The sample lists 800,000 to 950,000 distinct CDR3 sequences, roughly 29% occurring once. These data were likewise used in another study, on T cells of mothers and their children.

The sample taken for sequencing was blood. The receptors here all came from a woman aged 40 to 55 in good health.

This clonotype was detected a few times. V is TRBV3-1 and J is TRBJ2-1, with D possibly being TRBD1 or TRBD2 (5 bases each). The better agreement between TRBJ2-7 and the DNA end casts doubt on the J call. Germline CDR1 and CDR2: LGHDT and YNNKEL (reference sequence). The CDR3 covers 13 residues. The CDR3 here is CASSRDQYNEQYF. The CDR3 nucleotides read TGTGCCAGCAGCCGGGACCAATACAATGAGCAGTACTTC.

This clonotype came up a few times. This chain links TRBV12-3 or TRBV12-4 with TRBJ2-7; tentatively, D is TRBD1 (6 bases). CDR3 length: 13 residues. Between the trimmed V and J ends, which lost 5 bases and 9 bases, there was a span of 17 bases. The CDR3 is CASSPRTQGGQYF. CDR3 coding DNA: TGTGCCAGCAGTCCCCGGACCCAAGGGGGGCAGTACTTC.